This T cell receptor (beta chain) was documented in a study of blood T cell repertoires in COVID-19. Study information: Acute and convalescent COVID-19 samples came from the United States, Italy and Spain. The cDNA or gDNA used as material had been derived from T cells, B-cell-depleted T cells, or PBMCs.

Original methodology: How many nucleated cells were present was estimated from reference gene primer amplification. Using immunoSEQ multiplex PCR, the repertoire was profiled, and TCRdb retains in-frame clones only, with some absent. D and trimming were read from the DNA, whereas the V and J calls and clone size are those reported in that table. The data contain roughly 60,000 clones, around nine tenths of them seen just once; the ten biggest clones take up approximately 5.5%. The germline CDR1 and CDR2 sequences are SSHAT and FNYEAQ (reference sequence). The CDR3 is 15 residues long. As concerns this clone: The junction does not match germline at one end; this may be a read error.

The sequence came from a human donor in a cohort sampled during active COVID-19. The specimen sequenced was peripheral blood. The genes are TRBV7-7 and TRBJ2-2; unclear D gene. CDR3 in DNA: TGTGCTAGCAGCTTCAGAGGCTCGAACACCGGGGAGCTGTTTTTT. It yields the protein CASSFRGSNTGELFF.